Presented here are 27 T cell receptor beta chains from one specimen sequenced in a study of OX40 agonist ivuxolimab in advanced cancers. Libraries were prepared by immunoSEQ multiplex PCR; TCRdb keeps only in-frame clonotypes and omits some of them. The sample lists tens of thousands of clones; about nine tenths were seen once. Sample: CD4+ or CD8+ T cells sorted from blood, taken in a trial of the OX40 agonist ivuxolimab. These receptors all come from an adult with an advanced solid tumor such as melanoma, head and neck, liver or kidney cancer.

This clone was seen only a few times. The DNA of the CDR3 is TGTGCCAGCAGCTTGCGGCAGGGGGCAAGACACAGCAATGAGCAGTTCTTC. This codes for CASSLRQGARHSNEQFF. The rearrangement links TRBV5-8 to TRBJ2-1; TRBD1 aligns across 8 bases. Germline values: CDR1 SGHTS, CDR2 YDEGEE. This CDR3 comprises 17 residues. V shed 1 base and J 6 bases; nucleotides not matched to a gene: 12.

The CDR3 nucleotides are TGTGCCAGCAGTTTATCGGGGAGCCCCTATAATTCACCCCTCCACTTT. Translation: CASSLSGSPYNSPLHF. V usage is TRBV28 and J usage is TRBJ1-6; no definite D call. Per the germline V gene, CDR1 is MDHEN and CDR2 is SYDVKM. The CDR3 is 16 residues long. V lost 1 base and J lost 2, with 9 bases in between.

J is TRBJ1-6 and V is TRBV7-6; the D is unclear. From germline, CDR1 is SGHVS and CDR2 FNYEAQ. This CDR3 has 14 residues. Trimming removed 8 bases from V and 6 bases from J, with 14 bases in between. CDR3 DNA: TGTGCCAGCCGATCCGGACGTGTTAATTCACCCCTCCACTTT. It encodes CASRSGRVNSPLHF. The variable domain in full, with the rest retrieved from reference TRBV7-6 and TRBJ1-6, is GAGVSQSPRYKVTKRGQDVALRCDPISGHVSLYWYRQALGQGPEFLTYFNYEAQQDKSGLPNDRFSAERPEGSISTLTIQRTEQRDSAMYRCASRSGRVNSPLHFGNGTRLTVT.

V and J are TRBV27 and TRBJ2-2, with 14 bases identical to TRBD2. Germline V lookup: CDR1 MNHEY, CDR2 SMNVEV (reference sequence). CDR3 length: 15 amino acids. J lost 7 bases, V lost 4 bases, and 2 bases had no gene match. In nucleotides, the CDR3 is TGTGCCAGCAGTTCGACTAGCGGGGGGGGCGGGGAGCTGTTTTTT. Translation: CASSSTSGGGGELFF.

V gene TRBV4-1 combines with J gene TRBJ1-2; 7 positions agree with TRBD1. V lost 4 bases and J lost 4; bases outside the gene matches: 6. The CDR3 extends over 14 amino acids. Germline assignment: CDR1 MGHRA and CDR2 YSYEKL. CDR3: CASSRQGDGYGYTF. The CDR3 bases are TGCGCCAGCAGCCGGCAGGGGGACGGCTATGGCTACACCTTC.

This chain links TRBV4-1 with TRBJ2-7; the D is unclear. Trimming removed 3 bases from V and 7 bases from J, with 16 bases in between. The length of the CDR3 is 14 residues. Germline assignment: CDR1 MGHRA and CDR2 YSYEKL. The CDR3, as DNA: TGCGCCAGCAGCCAGACGACGGCAAGGTGGGAGCAGTACTTC. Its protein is CASSQTTARWEQYF.

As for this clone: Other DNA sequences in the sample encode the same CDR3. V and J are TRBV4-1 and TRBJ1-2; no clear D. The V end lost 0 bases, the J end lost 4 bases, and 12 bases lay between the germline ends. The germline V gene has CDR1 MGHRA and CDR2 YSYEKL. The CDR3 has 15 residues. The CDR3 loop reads CASSQDPTGSYGYTF. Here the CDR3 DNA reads TGCGCCAGCAGCCAAGATCCCACGGGGAGCTATGGCTACACCTTC.

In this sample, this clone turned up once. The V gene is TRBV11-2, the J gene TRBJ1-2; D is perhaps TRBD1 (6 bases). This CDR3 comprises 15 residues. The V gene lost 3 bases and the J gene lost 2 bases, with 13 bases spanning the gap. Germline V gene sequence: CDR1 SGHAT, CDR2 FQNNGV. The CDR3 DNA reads TGTGCCAGCAGCTTTAGCCCAGGGGAGAACTATGGCTACACCTTC. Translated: CASSFSPGENYGYTF.

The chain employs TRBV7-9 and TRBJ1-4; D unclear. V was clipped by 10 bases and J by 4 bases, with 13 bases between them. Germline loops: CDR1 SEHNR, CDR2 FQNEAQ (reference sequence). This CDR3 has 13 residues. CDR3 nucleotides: TGTGCCACCCGCGACGTTGATAATGAAAAACTGTTTTTT. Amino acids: CATRDVDNEKLFF.

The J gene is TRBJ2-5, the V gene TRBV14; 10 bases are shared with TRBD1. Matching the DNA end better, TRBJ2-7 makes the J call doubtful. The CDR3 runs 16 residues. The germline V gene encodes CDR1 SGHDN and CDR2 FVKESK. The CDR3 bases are TGTGCCAGCAGCCAAGCAGACAGGGGGCTCTCCTACGAGCAGTACTTC. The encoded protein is CASSQADRGLSYEQYF.

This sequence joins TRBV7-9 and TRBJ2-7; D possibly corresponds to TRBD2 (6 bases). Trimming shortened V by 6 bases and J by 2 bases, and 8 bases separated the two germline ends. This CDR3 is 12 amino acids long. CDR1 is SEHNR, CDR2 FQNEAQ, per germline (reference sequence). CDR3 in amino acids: CASRSGAYEQYF. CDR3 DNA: TGTGCCAGCAGGTCGGGGGCCTACGAGCAGTACTTC.

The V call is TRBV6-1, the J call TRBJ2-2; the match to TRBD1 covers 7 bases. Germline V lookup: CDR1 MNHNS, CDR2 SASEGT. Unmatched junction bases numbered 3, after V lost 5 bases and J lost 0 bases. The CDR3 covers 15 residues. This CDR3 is CASSPGTANTGELFF. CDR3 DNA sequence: TGTGCCAGCAGTCCCGGGACAGCGAACACCGGGGAGCTGTTTTTT.

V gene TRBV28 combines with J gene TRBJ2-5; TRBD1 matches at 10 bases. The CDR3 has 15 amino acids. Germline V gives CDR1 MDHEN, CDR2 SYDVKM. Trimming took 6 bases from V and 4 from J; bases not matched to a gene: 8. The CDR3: CASSLPGQGPETQYF. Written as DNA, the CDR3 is TGTGCCAGCAGCCTTCCGGGACAGGGGCCAGAGACCCAGTACTTC.

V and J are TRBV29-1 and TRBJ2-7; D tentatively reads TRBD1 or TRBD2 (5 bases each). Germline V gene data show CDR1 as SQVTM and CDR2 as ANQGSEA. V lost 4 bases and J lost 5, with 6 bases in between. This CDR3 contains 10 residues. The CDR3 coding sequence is TGCAGCGTTGGGGACGACGAGCAGTACTTC. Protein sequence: CSVGDDEQYF.

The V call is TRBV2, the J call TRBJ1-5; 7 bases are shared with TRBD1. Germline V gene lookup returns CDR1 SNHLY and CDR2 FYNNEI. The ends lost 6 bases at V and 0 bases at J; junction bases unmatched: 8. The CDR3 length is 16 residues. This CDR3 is CASSSTDRYSNQPQHF. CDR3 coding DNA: TGTGCCAGCAGCTCCACGGACAGGTATAGCAATCAGCCCCAGCATTTT.

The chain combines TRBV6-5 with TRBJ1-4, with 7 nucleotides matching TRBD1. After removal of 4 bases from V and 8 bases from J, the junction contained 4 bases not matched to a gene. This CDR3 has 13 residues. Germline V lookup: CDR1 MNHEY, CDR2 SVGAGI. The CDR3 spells CASSSGTEEKLFF. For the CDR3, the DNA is TGTGCCAGCAGTTCCGGGACAGAAGAAAAACTGTTTTTT.

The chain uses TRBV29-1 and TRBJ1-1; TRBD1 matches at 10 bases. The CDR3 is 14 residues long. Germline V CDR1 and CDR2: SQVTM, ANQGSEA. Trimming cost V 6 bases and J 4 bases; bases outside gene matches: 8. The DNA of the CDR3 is TGCAGCGTGGAACCGGGACAGGGGACCACTGAAGCTTTCTTT. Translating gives CSVEPGQGTTEAFF. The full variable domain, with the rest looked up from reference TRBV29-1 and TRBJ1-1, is SAVISQKPSRDICQRGTSLTIQCQVDSQVTMMFWYRQQPGQSLTLIATANQGSEATYESGFVIDKFPISRPNLTFSTLTVSNMSPEDSSIYLCSVEPGQGTTEAFFGQGTRLTVV.

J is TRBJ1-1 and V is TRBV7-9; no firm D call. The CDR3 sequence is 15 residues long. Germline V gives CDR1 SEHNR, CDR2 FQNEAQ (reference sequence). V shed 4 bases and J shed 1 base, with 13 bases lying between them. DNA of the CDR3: TGTGCCAGCAGCTCCCTTCGGGCCCAGAACACTGAAGCTTTCTTT. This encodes CASSSLRAQNTEAFF.

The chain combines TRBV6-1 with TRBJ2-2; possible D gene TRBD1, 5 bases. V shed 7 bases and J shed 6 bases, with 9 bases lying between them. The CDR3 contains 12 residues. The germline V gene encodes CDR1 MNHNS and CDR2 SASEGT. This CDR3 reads CASKGEPGELFF. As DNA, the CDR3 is TGTGCCAGCAAAGGGGAACCCGGGGAGCTGTTTTTT.

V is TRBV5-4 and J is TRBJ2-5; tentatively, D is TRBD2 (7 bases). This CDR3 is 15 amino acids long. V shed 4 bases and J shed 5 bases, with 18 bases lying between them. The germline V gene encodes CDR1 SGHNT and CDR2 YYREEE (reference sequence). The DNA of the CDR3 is TGTGCCAGCAGCCCGAGGGGGGGGGCCGGGGAGACCCAGTACTTC. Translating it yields CASSPRGGAGETQYF.

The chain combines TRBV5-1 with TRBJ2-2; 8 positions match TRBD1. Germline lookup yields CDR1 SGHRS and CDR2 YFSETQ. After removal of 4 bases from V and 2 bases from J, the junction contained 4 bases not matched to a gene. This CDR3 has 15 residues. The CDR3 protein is CASSTTGGNTGELFF. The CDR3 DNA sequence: TGCGCCAGCAGCACAACAGGGGGAAACACCGGGGAGCTGTTTTTT.

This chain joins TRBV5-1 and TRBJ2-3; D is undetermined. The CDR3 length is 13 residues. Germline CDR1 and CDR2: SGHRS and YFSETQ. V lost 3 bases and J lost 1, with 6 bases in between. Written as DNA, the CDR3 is TGCGCCAGCAGCTCCGCGGGCACAGATACGCAGTATTTT. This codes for CASSSAGTDTQYF. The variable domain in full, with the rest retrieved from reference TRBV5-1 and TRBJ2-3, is KAGVTQTPRYLIKTRGQQVTLSCSPISGHRSVSWYQQTPGQGLQFLFEYFSETQRNKGNFPGRFSGRQFSNSRSEMNVSTLELGDSALYLCASSSAGTDTQYFGPGTRLTVL.

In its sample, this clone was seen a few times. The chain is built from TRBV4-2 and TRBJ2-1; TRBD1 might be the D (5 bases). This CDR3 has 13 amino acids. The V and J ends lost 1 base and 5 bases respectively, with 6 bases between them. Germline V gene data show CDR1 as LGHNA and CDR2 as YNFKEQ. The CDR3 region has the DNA TGTGCCAGCAGCCAAGCGGACAACAATGAGCAGTTCTTC. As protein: CASSQADNNEQFF.

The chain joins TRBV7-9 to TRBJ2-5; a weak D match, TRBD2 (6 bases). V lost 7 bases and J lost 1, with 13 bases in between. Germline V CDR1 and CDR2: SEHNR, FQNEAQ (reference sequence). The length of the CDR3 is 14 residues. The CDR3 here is CASNFSGGQETQYF. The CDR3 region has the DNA TGTGCCAGCAACTTTTCCGGGGGCCAAGAGACCCAGTACTTC. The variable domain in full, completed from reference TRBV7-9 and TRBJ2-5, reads DTGVSQNPRHKITKRGQNVTFRCDPISEHNRLYWYRQTLGQGPEFLTYFQNEAQLEKSRLLSDRFSAERPKGSFSTLEIQRTEQGDSAMYLCASNFSGGQETQYFGPGTRLLVL.

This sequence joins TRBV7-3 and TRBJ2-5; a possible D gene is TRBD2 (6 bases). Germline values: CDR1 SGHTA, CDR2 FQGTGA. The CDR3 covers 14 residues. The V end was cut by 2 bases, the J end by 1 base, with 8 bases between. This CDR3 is CASSLAGFQETQYF. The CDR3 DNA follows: TGTGCCAGCAGCTTAGCGGGATTCCAAGAGACCCAGTACTTC.

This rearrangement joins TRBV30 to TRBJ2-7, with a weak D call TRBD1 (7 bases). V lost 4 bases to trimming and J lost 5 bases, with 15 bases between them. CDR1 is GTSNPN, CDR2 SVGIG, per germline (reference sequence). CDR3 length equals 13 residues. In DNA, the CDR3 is TGTGCCTGGAACCGGGCCAGGGGGGACGAGCAGTACTTC. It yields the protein CAWNRARGDEQYF.

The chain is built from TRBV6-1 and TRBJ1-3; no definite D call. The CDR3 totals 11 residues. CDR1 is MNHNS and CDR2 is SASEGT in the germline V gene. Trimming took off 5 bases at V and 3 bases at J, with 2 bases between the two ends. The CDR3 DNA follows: TGTGCCAGCAGTTATGGAAACACCATATATTTT. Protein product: CASSYGNTIYF.